The 8 T cell receptor beta chains in this list originate from one sample, sequenced in a study of cytomegalovirus exposure and HLA in healthy donors. 60 Vbeta and 13 Jbeta primers were used in PCR. The method was immunoSEQ multiplex PCR; TCRdb's version includes in-frame clones alone and lacks a portion of them. The table shows approximately 150,000 clones, with roughly three quarters occurring only once. The sample consisted of PBMCs. These receptors were taken from a male donor in good health and CMV-seronegative.

V is TRBV5-1 and J is TRBJ2-1, with TRBD2 matching 9 bases. J was trimmed by 3 bases and V by 4 bases; bases with no gene match: 14. The germline V gene encodes CDR1 SGHRS and CDR2 YFSETQ. The CDR3 totals 18 residues. The CDR3 sequence is CASSPLAGGLSNYNEQFF. In DNA form, the CDR3 reads TGCGCCAGCAGCCCCTTGGCGGGAGGGCTATCGAACTACAATGAGCAGTTCTTC. Variable domain in full (rest from reference TRBV5-1 and TRBJ2-1): KAGVTQTPRYLIKTRGQQVTLSCSPISGHRSVSWYQQTPGQGLQFLFEYFSETQRNKGNFPGRFSGRQFSNSRSEMNVSTLELGDSALYLCASSPLAGGLSNYNEQFFGPGTRLTVL.

V and J are TRBV10-2 and TRBJ2-3; TRBD2 matches 10 bases. V shed 3 bases, J shed 4 bases, and the junction held 7 bases outside the gene matches. CDR1 WSHSY and CDR2 SAAADI come from the germline V gene. The CDR3 consists of 16 residues. The CDR3 region is CASSDFSGGAADTQYF. CDR3 coding DNA: TGCGCCAGCAGTGACTTCAGCGGGGGGGCCGCAGATACGCAGTATTTT.

This rearrangement joins TRBV6-5 to TRBJ1-3; 9 bases are a match to TRBD1. The germline gives CDR1 MNHEY, CDR2 SVGAGI. This CDR3 region has 13 residues. Germline trimming cut 6 bases from V and 8 bases from J; bases unmatched to any gene: 5. The CDR3 DNA follows: TGTGCCAGCAGAACAGGGGGCGCGGACACCATATATTTT. Translation: CASRTGGADTIYF.

Details on this clone: Other DNA sequences from this sample encode an identical CDR3 as well. The chain links TRBV4-1 to TRBJ1-4; D is uncertain. In germline, CDR1 is MGHRA, CDR2 YSYEKL. V lost 2 bases and J lost 0, with 4 bases in between. The CDR3 spans 14 residues. In nucleotides, the CDR3 is TGCGCCAGCAGCCAAACTGCAACTAATGAAAAACTGTTTTTT. As protein: CASSQTATNEKLFF.

The CDR3 coding sequence is TGTGCCAGCAACAGCAACTCTGGGGCCAACGTCCTGACTTTC. This translates into CASNSNSGANVLTF. This chain uses TRBV28 with TRBJ2-6, with unresolved D. This CDR3 is 14 amino acids long. The germline gives CDR1 MDHEN, CDR2 SYDVKM. V dropped 7 bases and J dropped 0 bases, with 7 bases sitting between them.

The chain combines TRBV10-3 with TRBJ2-2; 8 positions match TRBD2. The V and J ends lost 7 bases and 0 bases, in that order; junction bases with no gene match: 7. CDR3 length: 16 amino acids. Germline CDR1 reads ENHRY; CDR2 reads SYGVKD. CDR3 sequence: CAITRGGGPNTGELFF. The DNA for the CDR3 is TGTGCCATCACCCGAGGCGGGGGGCCGAACACCGGGGAGCTGTTTTTT.

The V call is TRBV29-1, the J call TRBJ1-4; D unclear. Germline V gene lookup returns CDR1 SQVTM and CDR2 ANQGSEA. There are 14 residues in the CDR3. The germline V and J ends were trimmed by 4 bases and 0 bases, with 9 bases remaining between them. The chain's CDR3 is CSVVLIATNEKLFF. CDR3 nucleotide sequence: TGCAGCGTTGTACTAATCGCAACTAATGAAAAACTGTTTTTT.

This clone has more than one count but fewer than ten. The chain is built from TRBV28 and TRBJ2-5, with D uncertain. CDR3 length equals 12 residues. Germline V lookup: CDR1 MDHEN, CDR2 SYDVKM. V dropped 4 bases and J dropped 13 bases, with 16 bases sitting between them. CDR3 region: CASSSPPGPSYF. In nucleotides, the CDR3 is TGTGCCAGCAGTTCCCCCCCGGGTCCTTCGTACTTC.